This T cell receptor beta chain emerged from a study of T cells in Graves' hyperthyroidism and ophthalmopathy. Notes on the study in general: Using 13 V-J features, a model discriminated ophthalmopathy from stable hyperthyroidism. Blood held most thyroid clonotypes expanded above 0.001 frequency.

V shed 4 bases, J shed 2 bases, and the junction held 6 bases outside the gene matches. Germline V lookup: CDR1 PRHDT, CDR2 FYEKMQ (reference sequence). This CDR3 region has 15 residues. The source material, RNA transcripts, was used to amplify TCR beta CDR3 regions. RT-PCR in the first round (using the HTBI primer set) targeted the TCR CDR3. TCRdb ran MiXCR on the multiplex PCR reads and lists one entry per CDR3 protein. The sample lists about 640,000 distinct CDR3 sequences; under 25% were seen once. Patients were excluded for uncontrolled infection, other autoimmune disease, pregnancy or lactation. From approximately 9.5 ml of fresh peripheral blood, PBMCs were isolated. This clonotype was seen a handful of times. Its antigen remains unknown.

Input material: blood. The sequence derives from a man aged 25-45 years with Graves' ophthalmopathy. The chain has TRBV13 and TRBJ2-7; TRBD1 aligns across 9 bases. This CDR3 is CASSSRQGGTYEQYF. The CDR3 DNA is TGTGCCAGCAGCTCCCGACAGGGGGGGACCTACGAGCAGTACTTC.